Included here is one TCR beta chain sequence, with context. This clone was seen more than once but under ten times. The target of this receptor is not known. Base qualities are not at hand, and no much larger clone is one base apart. The CDR3 runs 15 amino acids, cysteine and phenylalanine included. The only DNA kept is the CDR3, 45 bases in frame from the first base. This entry is derived from a study of T cells after somatic rescue of genetic block (dated by TCRdb to 2020 to 2021). Some background on the complete study: What the study looked at was long-term robustness, specifically in a T-cell system that came about through somatic rescue of a genetic block in T-cell development.

Preparation of the library involved the immunoSEQ multiplex PCR assay. Entries here come from immuneACCESS through TCRdb and include only in-frame sequences with V and J called. Some clones fail to appear in such tables; in the studies checked, an unresolved V gene covers under half of the shortfall, and the cause of the remainder is unknown. Here the sample has over 95,000 clones; about 89% occur a single time. The ten largest make up less than 1.5% of the sample. The receptor was derived from a woman aged 18-29 years. Recombination joined TRBV21-1 with TRBJ1-5. TRBV21-1 represents a pseudogene. Sequencing was done on a sample of peripheral blood mononuclear cells (PBMCs). The bases read TGTGCCAGCAGCAATCGGCCTCGCAGCAATCAGCCCCAGCATTTT. It specifies CASSNRPRSNQPQHF.